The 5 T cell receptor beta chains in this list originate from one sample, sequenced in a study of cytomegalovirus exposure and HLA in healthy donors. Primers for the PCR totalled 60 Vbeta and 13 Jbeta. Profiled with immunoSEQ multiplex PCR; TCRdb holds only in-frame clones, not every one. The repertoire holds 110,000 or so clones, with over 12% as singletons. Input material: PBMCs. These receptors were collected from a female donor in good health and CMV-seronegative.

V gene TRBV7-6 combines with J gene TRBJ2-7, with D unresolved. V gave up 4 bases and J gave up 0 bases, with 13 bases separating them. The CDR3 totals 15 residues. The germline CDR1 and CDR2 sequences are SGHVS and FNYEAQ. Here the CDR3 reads CASSYPRRHSYEQYF. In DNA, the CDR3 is TGTGCCAGCAGCTACCCGCGGCGCCACTCCTACGAGCAGTACTTC.

CDR3 nucleotide sequence: TGTGCCAGCAGCTCTCGGACAGGAGCGAACACTGAAGCTTTCTTT. As protein: CASSSRTGANTEAFF. The rearrangement links TRBV7-9 to TRBJ1-1, with 7 bases that match TRBD1. CDR3 length: 15 amino acids. V lost 4 bases to trimming and J lost 1 base; unmatched junction nucleotides: 6. CDR1 is SEHNR and CDR2 is FQNEAQ in the germline V gene (reference sequence).

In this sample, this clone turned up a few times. The CDR3 nucleotides read TGTGCCAGCTCCCCGGGACTATACAGGTCGGAGACCCAGTACTTC. Encoded protein: CASSPGLYRSETQYF. V gene TRBV27 combines with J gene TRBJ2-5; 7 bases map to TRBD2. V dropped 8 bases and J dropped 5; count of bases not matched to a gene: 14. This CDR3 has 15 residues. The V gene's germline CDR1 is MNHEY and CDR2 SMNVEV (reference sequence).

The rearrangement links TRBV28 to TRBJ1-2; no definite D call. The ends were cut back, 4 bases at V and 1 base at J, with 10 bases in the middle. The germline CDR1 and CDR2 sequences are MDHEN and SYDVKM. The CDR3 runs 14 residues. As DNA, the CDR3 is TGTGCCAGCAGTTCCCAGTTTATTAACTATGGCTACACCTTC. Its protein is CASSSQFINYGYTF.

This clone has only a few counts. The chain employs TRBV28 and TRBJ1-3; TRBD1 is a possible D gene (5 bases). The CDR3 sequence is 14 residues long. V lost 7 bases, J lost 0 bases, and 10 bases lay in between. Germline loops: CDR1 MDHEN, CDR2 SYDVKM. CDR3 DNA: TGTGCCAGCATAGGGGTGATCTCTGGAAACACCATATATTTT. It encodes CASIGVISGNTIYF.